These 8 T cell receptor beta chains share one sample of origin, sequenced in a study of radiotherapy plus CTLA-4 blockade in lung cancer. The repertoire was sequenced with immunoSEQ multiplex PCR; TCRdb's copy has only in-frame clones and lacks some. The table has about 59,000 clones, around 69% seen once. Sequencing was performed on peripheral blood, taken from a patient treated with radiotherapy plus ipilimumab. Receptors originate from a human donor with non-small cell lung cancer who had a complete response to radiotherapy plus ipilimumab.

The V gene is TRBV15, the J gene TRBJ2-1; 7 bases fit TRBD1. V shed 3 bases and J 2 bases; nucleotides not matched to a gene: 7. The CDR3 contains 16 residues. Per germline, CDR1 LNHNV and CDR2 YYDKDF (reference sequence). The CDR3 DNA is TGTGCCACCAGCAGGCCTCAGGGGGAAACCTACAATGAGCAGTTCTTC. Protein product: CATSRPQGETYNEQFF.

The chain joins TRBV7-8 to TRBJ1-4; D is ambiguous. The CDR3 extends over 14 amino acids. Trimming shortened V by 5 bases and J by 6 bases, and 13 bases separated the two germline ends. Germline V gene lookup returns CDR1 SGHVS and CDR2 FQNEAQ. The CDR3 sequence: CASSLTLGDEKLFF. The CDR3 DNA sequence: TGTGCCAGCAGCCTGACTCTCGGAGATGAAAAACTGTTTTTT.

The CDR3 reads CASSQDTGVGLETQYF. The CDR3 bases are TGCGCCAGCAGCCAAGATACAGGAGTAGGTTTGGAGACCCAGTACTTC. The genes are TRBV4-1 and TRBJ2-5, with D tentatively TRBD1 (5 bases). CDR3 length equals 16 residues. In germline, CDR1 is MGHRA, CDR2 YSYEKL. The ends were cut back, 0 bases at V and 5 bases at J, with 16 bases in the middle.

J is TRBJ2-5 and V is TRBV6-1; 8 bases agree with TRBD2. CDR1 is MNHNS and CDR2 is SASEGT in the germline V gene. This CDR3 has 15 amino acids. J was trimmed by 1 base and V by 8 bases; bases with no gene match: 9. The CDR3: CASRRRGDIQETQYF. For the CDR3, the DNA is TGTGCCAGCCGCCGGCGGGGGGACATCCAAGAGACCCAGTACTTC.

The V gene is TRBV7-2, the J gene TRBJ1-2, with D maybe TRBD1 (5 bases). The CDR3 consists of 13 residues. Germline V gene data show CDR1 as SGHTA and CDR2 as FQGNSA. V dropped 5 bases and J dropped 8 bases, with 15 bases sitting between them. CDR3 nucleotides: TGTGCCAGCAGCCTGCAGGGCCCCGCAGGCTACACCTTC. This encodes CASSLQGPAGYTF.

This clone turned up a few times. V gene TRBV7-9 combines with J gene TRBJ2-7; D is perhaps TRBD2 (6 bases). Germline V gene sequence: CDR1 SEHNR, CDR2 FQNEAQ (reference sequence). The CDR3 has 12 amino acids. V was trimmed by 6 bases and J by 7 bases, leaving 13 bases between them. In nucleotides, the CDR3 is TGTGCCAGCAGTCACCGCCGGGGGGAGCAGTACTTC. Protein: CASSHRRGEQYF.

The chain recombines TRBV30 with TRBJ1-4; D uncertain. Trimming shortened V by 2 bases and J by 3 bases, and 10 bases separated the two germline ends. CDR1 and CDR2 (germline): GTSNPN, SVGIG (reference sequence). This CDR3 is 14 amino acids long. The CDR3 loop reads CAWSLSFSNEKLFF. The CDR3 DNA reads TGTGCCTGGAGTCTGAGCTTCTCTAATGAAAAACTGTTTTTT. The full variable domain, completed using reference TRBV30 and TRBJ1-4, is SQTIHQWPATLVQPVGSPLSLECTVEGTSNPNLYWYRQAAGRGLQLLFYSVGIGQISSEVPQNLSASRPQDRQFILSSKKLLLSDSGFYLCAWSLSFSNEKLFFGSGTQLSVL.

V gene TRBV28 combines with J gene TRBJ2-7, with 8 bases aligning to TRBD2. The V segment lost 6 bases and the J segment 5 bases; nucleotides outside the gene matches: 12. Germline V lookup: CDR1 MDHEN, CDR2 SYDVKM. The CDR3 covers 15 residues. CDR3 sequence: CASSFGRDLNHEQYF. CDR3 in DNA: TGTGCCAGCAGCTTCGGGAGGGACCTAAACCACGAGCAGTACTTC.